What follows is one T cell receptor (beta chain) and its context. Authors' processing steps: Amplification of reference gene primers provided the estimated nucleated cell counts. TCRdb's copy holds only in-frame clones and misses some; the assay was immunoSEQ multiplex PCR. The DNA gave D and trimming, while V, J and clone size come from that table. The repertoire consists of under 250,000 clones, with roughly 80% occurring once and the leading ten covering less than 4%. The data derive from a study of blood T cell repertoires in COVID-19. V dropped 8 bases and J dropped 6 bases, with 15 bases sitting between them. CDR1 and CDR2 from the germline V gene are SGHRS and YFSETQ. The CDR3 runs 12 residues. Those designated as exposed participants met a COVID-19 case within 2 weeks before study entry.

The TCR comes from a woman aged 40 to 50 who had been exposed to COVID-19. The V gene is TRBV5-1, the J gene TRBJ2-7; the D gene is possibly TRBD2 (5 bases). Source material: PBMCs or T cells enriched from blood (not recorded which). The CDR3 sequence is CASSIPSGEQYF. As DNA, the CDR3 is TGCGCCAGTTCTATCCCCAGCGGCGAGCAGTACTTC. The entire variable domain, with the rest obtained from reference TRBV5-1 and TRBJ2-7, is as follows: KAGVTQTPRYLIKTRGQQVTLSCSPISGHRSVSWYQQTPGQGLQFLFEYFSETQRNKGNFPGRFSGRQFSNSRSEMNVSTLELGDSALYLCASSIPSGEQYFGPGTRLTVT.